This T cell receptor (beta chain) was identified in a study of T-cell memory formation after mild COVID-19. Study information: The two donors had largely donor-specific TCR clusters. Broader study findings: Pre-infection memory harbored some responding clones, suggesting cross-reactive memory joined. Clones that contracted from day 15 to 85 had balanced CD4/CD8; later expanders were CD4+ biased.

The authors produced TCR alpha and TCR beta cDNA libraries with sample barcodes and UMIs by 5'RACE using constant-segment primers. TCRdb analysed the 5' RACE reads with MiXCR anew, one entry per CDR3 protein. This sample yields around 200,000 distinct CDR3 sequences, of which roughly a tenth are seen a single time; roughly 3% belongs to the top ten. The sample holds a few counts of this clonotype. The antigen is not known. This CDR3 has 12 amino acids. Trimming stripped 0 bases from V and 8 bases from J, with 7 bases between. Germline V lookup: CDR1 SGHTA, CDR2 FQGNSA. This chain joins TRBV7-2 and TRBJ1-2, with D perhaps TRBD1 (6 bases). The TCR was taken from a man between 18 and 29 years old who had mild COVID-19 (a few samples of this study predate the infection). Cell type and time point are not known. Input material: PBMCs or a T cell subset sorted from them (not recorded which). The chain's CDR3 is CASSLAQGGYTF. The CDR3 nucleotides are TGTGCCAGCAGCTTAGCACAGGGCGGCTACACCTTC.